This T cell receptor beta chain came from a study of long-term antiretroviral therapy in people with HIV. It was version v3.0 of the immunoSEQ assay that was run at survey level. Assay: immunoSEQ multiplex PCR; the TCRdb copy retains only in-frame clones and omits some. In the table there are roughly 25,000 clones, around 80% of which are singletons. Samples held roughly 1-11 million cryopreserved PBMC, and DNA extraction followed. In the case of this clone: Its specificity is not known.

Germline-derived CDR1 and CDR2 are MNHEY and SVGAGI. The V gene end was trimmed by 2 bases and the J gene end by 1 base; junction bases not matched to a gene: 3. This CDR3 has 15 amino acids. General study findings and limits: At every time point, clones expanded before ART dominated the repertoire.

This sample comprised unsorted PBMCs, obtained 0.5 years after starting antiretroviral therapy. The rearrangement uses TRBV6-5 and TRBJ2-3; TRBD2 agrees at 7 bases. The sequence was obtained from a woman aged 40 to 55 with HIV. DNA for the CDR3: TGTGCCAGCAGTTACAATCGGGGGGGCACAGATACGCAGTATTTT. Protein sequence: CASSYNRGGTDTQYF.